This T cell receptor beta chain is drawn from a study of post-analysis software for immune sequencing data. The study, taken as a whole, reports: Roughly 5 TRBV segments, including TRBV5-6, TRBV5-1 and TRBV20-1, were more frequent in patients than controls. Multiple sclerosis was associated with a significant reduction in normalized Chao1 diversity relative to controls.

The V segment lost 5 bases and the J segment 2 bases; nucleotides outside the gene matches: 7. The CDR3 length is 16 residues. Unique molecular identifiers featured in each of the TCR beta cDNA libraries. When about 0.9 to 11 million T cells were used, they gave a few hundred thousand cDNA molecules. TCRdb reprocessed the PCR reads via MiXCR and lists one record per CDR3 protein. The sample lists about 770,000 distinct CDR3 sequences, around 42% seen once, with 4.9% in the top ten. A word on this clonotype: The antigen remains undetermined.

This sequence originates from a girl under 18 with multiple sclerosis. The specimen was blood. This chain links TRBV12-3 or TRBV12-4 with TRBJ1-5; TRBD1 agrees at 9 bases. DNA for the CDR3: TGTGCCAGCAGTCCCCGACAGGGGGACGGCAATCAGCCCCAGCATTTT. Protein sequence: CASSPRQGDGNQPQHF.